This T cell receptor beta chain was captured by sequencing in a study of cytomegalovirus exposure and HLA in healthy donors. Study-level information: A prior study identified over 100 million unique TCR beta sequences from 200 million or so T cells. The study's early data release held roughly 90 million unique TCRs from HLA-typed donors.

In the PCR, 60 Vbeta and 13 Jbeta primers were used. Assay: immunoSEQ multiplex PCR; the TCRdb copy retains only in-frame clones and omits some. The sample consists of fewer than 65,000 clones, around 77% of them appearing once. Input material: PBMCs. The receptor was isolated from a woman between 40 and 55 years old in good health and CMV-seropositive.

The CDR3 spells CAWSVRSGQPQHF. Written as DNA, the CDR3 is TGTGCCTGGAGTGTACGTTCCGGGCAGCCCCAGCATTTT. J is TRBJ1-5 and V is TRBV30; no reliable D call. The CDR3 length is 13 residues. Germline V gene lookup returns CDR1 GTSNPN and CDR2 SVGIG (reference sequence). Trimming stripped 0 bases from V and 7 bases from J, with 10 bases between.